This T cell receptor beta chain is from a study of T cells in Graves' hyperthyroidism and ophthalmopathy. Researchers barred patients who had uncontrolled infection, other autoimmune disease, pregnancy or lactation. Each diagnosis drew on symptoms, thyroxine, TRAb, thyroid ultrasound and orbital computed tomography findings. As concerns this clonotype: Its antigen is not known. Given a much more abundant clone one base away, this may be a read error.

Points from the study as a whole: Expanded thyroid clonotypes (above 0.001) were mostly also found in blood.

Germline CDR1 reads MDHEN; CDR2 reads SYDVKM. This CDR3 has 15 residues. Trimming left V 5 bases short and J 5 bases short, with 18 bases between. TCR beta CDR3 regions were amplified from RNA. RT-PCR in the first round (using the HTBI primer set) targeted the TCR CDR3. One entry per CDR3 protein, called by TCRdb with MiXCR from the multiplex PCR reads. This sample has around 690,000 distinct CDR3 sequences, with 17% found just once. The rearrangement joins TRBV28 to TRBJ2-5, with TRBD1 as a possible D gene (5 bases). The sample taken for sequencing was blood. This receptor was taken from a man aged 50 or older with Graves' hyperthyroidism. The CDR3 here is CASSGQGWQNETQYF. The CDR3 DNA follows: TGTGCCAGCAGTGGGCAGGGCTGGCAAAACGAGACCCAGTACTTC. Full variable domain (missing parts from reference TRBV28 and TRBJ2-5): DVKVTQSSRYLVKRTGEKVFLECVQDMDHENMFWYRQDPGLGLRLIYFSYDVKMKEKGDIPEGYSVSREKKERFSLILESASTNQTSMYLCASSGQGWQNETQYFGPGTRLLVL.